The next 3 T cell receptor gamma chains were all read from a single sample in a study of Vδ1+ human thymocytes (dated by TCRdb to between 2018 and 2020). The study at large found these results: In contrast to oligoclonal peripheral blood repertoires, thymic TRG and TRD repertoires appeared to be highly polyclonal with Gaussian CDR3 length distributions.

Their antigens are not known. Sequencer: Illumina MiSeq. RNA extraction was performed with the RNeasy mini kit, and reverse transcription was done with Superscript III. Multiplex PCR was used to generate CDR3 amplicons, with pooled V-gene forward primers and a constant-region reverse primer carrying Illumina adaptor overhangs. In TCRdb, clones were called once more from the public reads by CATT, and rows of identical DNA were later combined. A total of about 36,000 gamma-chain clones appear in this sample, about 19% of them only once. Roughly 2% of the sample is held by the ten biggest clonotypes. Sequenced: Vdelta1+ gamma-delta thymocytes from the thymus. The cell subset or site label, read with the paper, signifies: FACS-sorted CD3+ TCRalphabeta- TCRVdelta1+ TCRVdelta2- thymocytes. These receptors were obtained from a girl under three years old who had congenital heart surgery.

The chain uses TRGV4 and TRGJ1 or TRGJ2. Germline V gives CDR1 EGSTGY, CDR2 YDSYTSSV. Losses at the gene ends were 1 base for V and 12 bases for J; bases not matched to a gene: 9. The CDR3 is 12 amino acids. CDR3 sequence reads: CATWDGPVGKLF. In DNA form, the CDR3 reads TGTGCCACCTGGGATGGCCCCGTAGGGAAACTCTTT.

V usage is TRGV9 and J usage is TRGJ1 or TRGJ2. V lost 2 bases, J lost 7 bases, and 14 bases stayed unmatched. The CDR3 has 15 residues. CDR1 is GITISATS, CDR2 ISYDGTV, per germline (reference sequence). The CDR3 reads CALWEAPGGGYKKLF. CDR3 in DNA: TGTGCCTTGTGGGAGGCCCCGGGGGGGGGGTATAAGAAACTCTTT.

This rearrangement joins TRGV9 to TRGJ1 or TRGJ2. The germline gives CDR1 GITISATS, CDR2 ISYDGTV (reference sequence). Trimming removed 2 bases from V and 8 bases from J; junction bases left unmatched: 9. The CDR3 extends over 13 amino acids. This CDR3 reads CALWEGQYNKKLF. CDR3 sequence (DNA): TGTGCCTTGTGGGAGGGACAATACAATAAGAAACTCTTT.